This paragraph reports one T cell receptor beta chain. This clone showed up just a few times. No antigen is known for it. The record has no base qualities; no much larger clone is one base away. TCRbeta CDR3 regions were amplified from genomic DNA using the immunoSEQ Assay, a bias-controlled multiplex PCR. In the source study's methods: Within the assay, amplification of reference gene primers was used to estimate how many nucleated cells each sample contained. To quantify the absolute abundance of each unique TCRbeta CDR3 rearrangement, sequence reads were collapsed and filtered. For each sample, productive Simpson clonality was calculated by taking the square root of Simpson's diversity index across productive rearrangements. TCRdb stores this immuneACCESS table with in-frame sequences only. Part of the clones is absent; in the studies checked, under half of the shortfall reflects unresolved V genes, and no reason is known for the rest. For V, J and clone size, that table is used; D and trimming come from the DNA. The sample table contains 200,000 or so clones; only one count was recorded for about 82% of them. Clones ranked in the top ten supply roughly 5.1% of the sample.

The data are from a study of blood T cell repertoires in COVID-19 (TCRdb year 2020). Concerning the study at large: Samples covering the acute and convalescent phases of COVID-19 were provided by collaborators in the United States, Italy and Spain. Subjects who had been exposed to COVID-19, were actively infected with it, or had recovered from it provided the deeply sampled blood TCRbeta repertoires that made up the dataset. A de-identified subject ID, COVID-19 status, age in years and sex were almost always included in the sample metadata. A freely available public database, intended as a resource for researchers studying the immune response to SARS-CoV-2, is where the repertoires were released. The prospective study material was composed of cDNA or gDNA derived from T cells, B-cell-depleted T cells, or PBMCs. Samples came from the ongoing ImmuneRACE study (first 160 participants) plus 1,254 subjects from 6 global collaborators. Where available, HLA class I and class II types were taken from metadata supplied by the sample provider and were not determined by assay-based typing.

The collaborating institutions used their own protocols to collect whole blood in K2EDTA tubes. For TCRbeta analysis, collaborators shipped samples in one of three forms: frozen whole blood, isolated PBMCs, or DNA extracted from either of those sample types. The paper's findings and limits, for the study overall: The amount of clinical and demographic metadata varied by source and participant and was provided uncurated.

CDR1 LNHDA and CDR2 SQIVND are derived from the germline V gene (reference sequence). Taken from cysteine to phenylalanine, the CDR3 has 15 residues. Only CDR3 DNA remains: 45 bases, in frame from the first base. V gives up 6 bases and J gives up 4 bases, and the segment between their germline ends measures 16 bases. The TCR comes from a woman aged 25 to 39 with acute or convalescent COVID-19. Recombination connected TRBV19 to TRBJ1-3, with no reliable assignment of the D segment. Sequencing was done on a sample of peripheral blood. The DNA sequence is given as TGTGCCAGTAGGCTGCTGCGGGCAGGAGGAAACACCATATATTTT. Its translation is CASRLLRAGGNTIYF.